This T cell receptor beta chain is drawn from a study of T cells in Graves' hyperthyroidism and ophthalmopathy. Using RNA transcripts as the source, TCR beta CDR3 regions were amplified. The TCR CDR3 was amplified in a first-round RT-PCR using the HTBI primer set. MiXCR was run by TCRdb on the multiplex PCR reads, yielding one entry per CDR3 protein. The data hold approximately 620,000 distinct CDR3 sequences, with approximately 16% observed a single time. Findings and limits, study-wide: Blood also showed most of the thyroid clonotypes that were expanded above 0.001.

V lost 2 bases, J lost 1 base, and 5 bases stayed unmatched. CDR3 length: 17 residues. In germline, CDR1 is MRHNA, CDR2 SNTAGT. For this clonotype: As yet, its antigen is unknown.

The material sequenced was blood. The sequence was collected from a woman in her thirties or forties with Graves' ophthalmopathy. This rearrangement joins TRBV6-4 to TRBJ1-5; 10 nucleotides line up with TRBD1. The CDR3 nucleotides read TGTGCCAGCAGTGACCCACGACAGGGGGCGAGCAATCAGCCCCAGCATTTT. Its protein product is CASSDPRQGASNQPQHF.